One T cell receptor (beta chain) is described in this entry. The antigen is undetermined. This CDR3 spans 16 amino acids. Germline V CDR1 and CDR2: KGHSH, LQKENI. The ends lost 1 base at V and 1 base at J; junction bases unmatched: 5. Primers included in the PCR were 60 Vbeta and 13 Jbeta primers. Measured with immunoSEQ multiplex PCR; TCRdb has only the in-frame clones, and not every one. This listing includes about 130,000 clones. This specimen comes from a study of cytomegalovirus exposure and HLA in healthy donors. Points from the study as a whole: Sequences of the TCR beta chain were said to predict the HLA-A and HLA-B alleles of most subjects accurately. A later analysis by the authors found several of the most significant clusters apparently linked to common viral pathogens.

The sequence derives from a man aged 18 to 29 in good health and CMV-seronegative. The sequencing input was PBMCs. The rearrangement uses TRBV18 and TRBJ1-1; 8 positions agree with TRBD1. The CDR3 DNA sequence: TGTGCCAGCTCACCACTTTCAGGGGGCGAGAACACTGAAGCTTTCTTT. Residues: CASSPLSGGENTEAFF. The whole variable domain, filled in from reference TRBV18 and TRBJ1-1, reads NAGVMQNPRHLVRRRGQEARLRCSPMKGHSHVYWYRQLPEEGLKFMVYLQKENIIDESGMPKERFSAEFPKEGPSILRIQQVVRGDSAAYFCASSPLSGGENTEAFFGQGTRLTVV.